The 5 T cell receptor beta chains listed next were all sequenced from one sample in a study of PD-L1 blockade in urothelial cancer. Time point specified: pretreatment peripheral blood. Profiling relied on immunoSEQ multiplex PCR, and the TCRdb table lists in-frame clones only, not all of them. The table has over 100,000 clones, around 85% seen once. The sequenced sample was PBMCs, obtained around atezolizumab (anti-PD-L1) treatment. The receptor set was obtained from a man aged 50 or older with urothelial cancer.

V and J are TRBV19 and TRBJ2-1; D might be TRBD2 (7 bases). The germline CDR1 and CDR2 sequences are LNHDA and SQIVND (reference sequence). The CDR3 length is 14 residues. Trimming shortened V by 7 bases and J by 8 bases, and 18 bases separated the two germline ends. The CDR3 here is CASKDPGGRDEQFF. The CDR3, as DNA: TGTGCCAGTAAGGATCCGGGGGGCAGGGATGAGCAGTTCTTC.

The rearrangement uses TRBV2 and TRBJ2-7; TRBD2 is a possible D gene (6 bases). Germline V gives CDR1 SNHLY, CDR2 FYNNEI. Trimming took off 6 bases at V and 6 bases at J, with 12 bases between the two ends. The CDR3 is made up of 12 amino acids. CDR3: CASRRVSGEQYF. CDR3 in DNA: TGTGCCAGCAGGCGGGTTAGCGGCGAGCAGTACTTC.

This sequence joins TRBV21-1 and TRBJ2-7; the D call TRBD2 from the table was never checked on the DNA. TRBV21-1 is a pseudogene locus. The CDR3 runs 16 residues. CDR3 sequence (DNA): TGTGCCAGCAGGCATCGGGACTCGAAACGGTACTACGAGCAGTACTTC. Its protein is CASRHRDSKRYYEQYF.

This rearrangement joins TRBV10-1 to TRBJ2-1, with 8 bases identical to TRBD1. Germline-derived CDR1 and CDR2 are WNHNN and SYGVQD (reference sequence). The CDR3 runs to 14 residues. After removal of 3 bases from V and 6 bases from J, the junction contained 4 bases not matched to a gene. This CDR3 reads CASSELTGVNEQFF. The CDR3 coding sequence is TGCGCCAGCAGTGAACTGACAGGGGTCAATGAGCAGTTCTTC.

This chain connects TRBV28 to TRBJ1-5, with a possible D match to TRBD1 (5 bases). The CDR3 is made up of 13 amino acids. CDR1 is MDHEN, CDR2 SYDVKM, per germline. With 5 bases removed from V and 5 bases from J, the gap between germline ends came to 10 bases. The CDR3 nucleotides read TGTGCCAGCAGTGGGGGGGTGGATCAGCCCCAGCATTTT. Protein: CASSGGVDQPQHF.